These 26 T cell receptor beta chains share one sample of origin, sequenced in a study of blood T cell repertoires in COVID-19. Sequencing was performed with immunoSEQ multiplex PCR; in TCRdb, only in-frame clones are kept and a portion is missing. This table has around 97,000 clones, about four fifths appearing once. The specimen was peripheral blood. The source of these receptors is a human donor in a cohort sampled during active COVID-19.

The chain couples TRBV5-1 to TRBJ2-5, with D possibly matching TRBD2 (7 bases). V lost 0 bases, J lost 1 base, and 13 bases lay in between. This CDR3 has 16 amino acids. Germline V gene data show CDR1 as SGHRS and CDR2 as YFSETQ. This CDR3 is CASSLVVGGPQETQYF. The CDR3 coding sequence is TGCGCCAGCAGCTTGGTTGTCGGGGGGCCCCAAGAGACCCAGTACTTC.

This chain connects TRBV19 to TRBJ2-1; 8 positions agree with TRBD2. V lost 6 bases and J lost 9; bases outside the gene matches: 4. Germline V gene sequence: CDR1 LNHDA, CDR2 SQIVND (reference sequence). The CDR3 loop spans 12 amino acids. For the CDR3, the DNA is TGTGCCAGTAGCCGGGGGGGGCCTGAGCAGTTCTTC. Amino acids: CASSRGGPEQFF.

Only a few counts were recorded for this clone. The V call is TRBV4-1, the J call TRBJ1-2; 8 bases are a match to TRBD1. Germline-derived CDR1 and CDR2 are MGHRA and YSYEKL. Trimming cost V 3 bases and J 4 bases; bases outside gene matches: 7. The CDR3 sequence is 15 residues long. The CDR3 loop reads CASSQRQGAFYGYTF. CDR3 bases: TGCGCCAGCAGCCAGAGGCAGGGGGCTTTCTATGGCTACACCTTC.

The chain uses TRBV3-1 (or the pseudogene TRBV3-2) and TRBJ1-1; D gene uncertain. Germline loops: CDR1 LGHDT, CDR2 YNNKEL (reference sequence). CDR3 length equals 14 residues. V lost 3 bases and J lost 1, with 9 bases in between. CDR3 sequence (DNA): TGTGCCAGCAGCCAGGGCACGGCGAACACTGAAGCTTTCTTT. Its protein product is CASSQGTANTEAFF.

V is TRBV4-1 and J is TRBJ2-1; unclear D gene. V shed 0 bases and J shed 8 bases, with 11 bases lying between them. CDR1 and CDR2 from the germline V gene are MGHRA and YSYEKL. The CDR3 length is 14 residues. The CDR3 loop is CASSQDAPSDEQFF. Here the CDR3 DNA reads TGCGCCAGCAGCCAAGACGCCCCCAGCGATGAGCAGTTCTTC.

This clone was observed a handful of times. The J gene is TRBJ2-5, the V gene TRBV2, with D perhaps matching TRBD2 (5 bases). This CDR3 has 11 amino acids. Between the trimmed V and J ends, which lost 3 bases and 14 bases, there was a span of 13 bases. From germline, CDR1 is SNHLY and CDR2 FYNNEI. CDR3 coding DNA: TGTGCCAGCAGTGAGTCGAAGCGGAGTTACTTC. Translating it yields CASSESKRSYF.

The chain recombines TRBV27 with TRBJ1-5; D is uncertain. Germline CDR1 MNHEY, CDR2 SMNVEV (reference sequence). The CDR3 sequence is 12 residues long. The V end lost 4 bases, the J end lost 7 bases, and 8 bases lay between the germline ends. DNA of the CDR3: TGTGCCAGCAGTTCCCACGGGCAGCCCCAGCATTTT. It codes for CASSSHGQPQHF.

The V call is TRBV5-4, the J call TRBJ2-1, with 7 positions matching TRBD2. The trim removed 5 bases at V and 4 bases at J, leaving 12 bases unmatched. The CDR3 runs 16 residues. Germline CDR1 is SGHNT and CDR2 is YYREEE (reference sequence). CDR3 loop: CASSLQGLGTYNEQFF. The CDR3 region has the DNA TGTGCCAGCAGTTTGCAAGGACTAGGAACTTACAATGAGCAGTTCTTC.

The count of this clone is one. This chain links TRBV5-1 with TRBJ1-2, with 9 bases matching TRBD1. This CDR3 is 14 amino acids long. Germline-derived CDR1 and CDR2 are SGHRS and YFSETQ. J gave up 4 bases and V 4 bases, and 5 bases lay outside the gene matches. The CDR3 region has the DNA TGCGCCAGCAGCAGGGACAGGGCCCTCTATGGCTACACCTTC. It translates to CASSRDRALYGYTF. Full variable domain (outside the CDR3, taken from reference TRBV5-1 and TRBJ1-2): KAGVTQTPRYLIKTRGQQVTLSCSPISGHRSVSWYQQTPGQGLQFLFEYFSETQRNKGNFPGRFSGRQFSNSRSEMNVSTLELGDSALYLCASSRDRALYGYTFGSGTRLTVV.

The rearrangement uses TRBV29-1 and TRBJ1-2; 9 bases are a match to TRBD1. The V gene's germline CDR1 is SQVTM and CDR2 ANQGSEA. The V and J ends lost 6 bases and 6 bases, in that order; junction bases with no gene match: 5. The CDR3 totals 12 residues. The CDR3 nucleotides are TGCAGCGTCGGACGGGACAGGGATGGCTACACCTTC. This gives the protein CSVGRDRDGYTF.

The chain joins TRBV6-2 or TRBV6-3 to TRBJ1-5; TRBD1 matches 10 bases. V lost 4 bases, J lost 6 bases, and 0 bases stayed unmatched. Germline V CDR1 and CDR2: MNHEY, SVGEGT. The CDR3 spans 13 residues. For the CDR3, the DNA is TGTGCCAGCAGTTGGGACAGGGGTCAGCCCCAGCATTTT. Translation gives CASSWDRGQPQHF.

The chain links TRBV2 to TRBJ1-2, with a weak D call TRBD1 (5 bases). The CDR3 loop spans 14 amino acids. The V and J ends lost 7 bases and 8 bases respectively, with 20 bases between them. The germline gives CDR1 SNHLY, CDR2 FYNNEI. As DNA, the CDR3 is TGTGCCAGCATTAATGAACAGGCATCGGCCGGCTACACCTTC. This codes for CASINEQASAGYTF.

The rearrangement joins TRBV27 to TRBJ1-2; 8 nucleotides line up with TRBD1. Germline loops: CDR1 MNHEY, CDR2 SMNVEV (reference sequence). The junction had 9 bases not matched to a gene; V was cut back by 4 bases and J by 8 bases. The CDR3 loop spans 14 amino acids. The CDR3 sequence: CASSSLDRGSGYTF. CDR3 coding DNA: TGTGCCAGCAGTTCCCTTGACAGGGGTAGCGGCTACACCTTC.

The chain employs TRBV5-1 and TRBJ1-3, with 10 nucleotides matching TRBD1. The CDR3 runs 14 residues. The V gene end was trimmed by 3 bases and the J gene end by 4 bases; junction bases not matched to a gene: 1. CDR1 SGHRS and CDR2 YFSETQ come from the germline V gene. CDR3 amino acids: CASSSGQGGNTIYF. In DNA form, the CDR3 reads TGCGCCAGCAGCTCGGGACAGGGGGGAAACACCATATATTTT.

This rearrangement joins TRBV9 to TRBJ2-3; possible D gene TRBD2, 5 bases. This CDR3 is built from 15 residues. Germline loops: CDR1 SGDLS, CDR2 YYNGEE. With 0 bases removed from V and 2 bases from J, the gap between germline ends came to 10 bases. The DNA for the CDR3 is TGTGCCAGCAGCGTAGCGGGGAGAAACACAGATACGCAGTATTTT. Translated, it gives CASSVAGRNTDTQYF.

In nucleotides, the CDR3 is TGTGCCAGCAGCTCCCGACTAGCGGGGGCAGGACATGAGCAGTTCTTC. Its protein product is CASSSRLAGAGHEQFF. The rearrangement links TRBV3-1 (or the pseudogene TRBV3-2) to TRBJ2-1; TRBD2 agrees at 12 bases. Trimming removed 5 bases from V and 8 bases from J; junction bases left unmatched: 10. CDR3 size: 16 residues. The germline V gene has CDR1 LGHDT and CDR2 YNNKEL (reference sequence).

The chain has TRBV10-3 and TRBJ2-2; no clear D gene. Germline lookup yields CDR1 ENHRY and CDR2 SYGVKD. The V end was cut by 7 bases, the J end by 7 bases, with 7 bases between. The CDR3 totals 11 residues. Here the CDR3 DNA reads TGTGCCATCACTAACCTCGGGGAGCTGTTTTTT. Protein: CAITNLGELFF.

The CDR3 loop reads CASSRVGYGYTF. The CDR3, as DNA: TGTGCCAGCAGCAGGGTCGGCTATGGCTACACCTTC. This rearrangement joins TRBV2 to TRBJ1-2; TRBD1 might be the D (5 bases). The V gene's germline CDR1 is SNHLY and CDR2 FYNNEI. Deletions cut 6 bases from V and 4 bases from J, with 9 bases between. The CDR3 has 12 residues.

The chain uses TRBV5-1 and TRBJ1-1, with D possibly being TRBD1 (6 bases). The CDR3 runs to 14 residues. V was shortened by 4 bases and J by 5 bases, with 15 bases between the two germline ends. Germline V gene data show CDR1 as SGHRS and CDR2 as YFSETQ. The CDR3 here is CASSTATGWTEAFF. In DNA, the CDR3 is TGCGCCAGCAGCACAGCGACAGGCTGGACTGAAGCTTTCTTT.

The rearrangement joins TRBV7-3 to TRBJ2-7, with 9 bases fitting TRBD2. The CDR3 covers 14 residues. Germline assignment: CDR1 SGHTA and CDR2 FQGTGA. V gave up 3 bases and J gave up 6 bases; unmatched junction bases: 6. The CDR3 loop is CASSFALAGSEQYF. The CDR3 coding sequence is TGTGCCAGCAGCTTTGCCCTAGCGGGGTCCGAGCAGTACTTC.

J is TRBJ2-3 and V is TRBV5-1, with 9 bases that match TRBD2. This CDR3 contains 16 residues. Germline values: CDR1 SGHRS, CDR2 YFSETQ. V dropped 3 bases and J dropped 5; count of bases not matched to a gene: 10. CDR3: CASSSLGRGGQDTQYF. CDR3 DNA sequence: TGCGCCAGCAGCTCGCTCGGGCGGGGGGGCCAAGATACGCAGTATTTT. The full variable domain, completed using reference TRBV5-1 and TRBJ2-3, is KAGVTQTPRYLIKTRGQQVTLSCSPISGHRSVSWYQQTPGQGLQFLFEYFSETQRNKGNFPGRFSGRQFSNSRSEMNVSTLELGDSALYLCASSSLGRGGQDTQYFGPGTRLTVL.

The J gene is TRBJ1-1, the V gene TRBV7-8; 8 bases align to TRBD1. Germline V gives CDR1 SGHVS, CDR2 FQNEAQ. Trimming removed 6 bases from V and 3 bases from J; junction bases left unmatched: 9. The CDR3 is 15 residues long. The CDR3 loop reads CASRYGQGWDTEAFF. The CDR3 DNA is TGTGCCAGCAGATACGGACAGGGATGGGACACTGAAGCTTTCTTT.

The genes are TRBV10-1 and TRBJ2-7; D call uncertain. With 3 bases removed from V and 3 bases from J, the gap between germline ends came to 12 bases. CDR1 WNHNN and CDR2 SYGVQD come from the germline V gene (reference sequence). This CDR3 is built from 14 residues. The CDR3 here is CASSESTPGYEQYF. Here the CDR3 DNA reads TGCGCCAGCAGTGAATCCACCCCCGGCTACGAGCAGTACTTC.

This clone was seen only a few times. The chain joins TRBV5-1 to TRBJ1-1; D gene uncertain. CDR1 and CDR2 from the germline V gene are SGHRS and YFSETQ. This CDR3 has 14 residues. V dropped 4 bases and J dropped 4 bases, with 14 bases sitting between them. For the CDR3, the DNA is TGCGCCAGCAGCCCCACCGTTGGGCCCACTGAAGCTTTCTTT. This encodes CASSPTVGPTEAFF.

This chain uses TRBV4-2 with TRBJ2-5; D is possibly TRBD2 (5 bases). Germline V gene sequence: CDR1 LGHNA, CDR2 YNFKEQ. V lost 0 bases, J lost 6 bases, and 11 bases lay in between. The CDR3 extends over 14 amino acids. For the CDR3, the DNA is TGTGCCAGCAGCCAAGATAGAGGGAGCCAGACCCAGTACTTC. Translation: CASSQDRGSQTQYF.

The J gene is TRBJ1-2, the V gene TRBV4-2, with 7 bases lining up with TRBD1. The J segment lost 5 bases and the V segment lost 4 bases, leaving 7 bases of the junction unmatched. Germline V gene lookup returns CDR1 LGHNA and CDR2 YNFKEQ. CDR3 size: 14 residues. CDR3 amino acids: CASSRSGTAYGYTF. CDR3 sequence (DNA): TGTGCCAGCAGCCGCTCCGGGACAGCTTATGGCTACACCTTC.